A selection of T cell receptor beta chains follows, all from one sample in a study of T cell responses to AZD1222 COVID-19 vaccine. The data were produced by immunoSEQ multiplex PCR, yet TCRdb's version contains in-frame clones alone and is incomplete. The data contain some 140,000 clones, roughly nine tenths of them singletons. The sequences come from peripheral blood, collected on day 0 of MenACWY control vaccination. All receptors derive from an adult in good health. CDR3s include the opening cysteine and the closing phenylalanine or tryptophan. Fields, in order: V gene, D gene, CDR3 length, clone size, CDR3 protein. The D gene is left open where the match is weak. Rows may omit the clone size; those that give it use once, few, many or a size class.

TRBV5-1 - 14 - CASSSGTGLYEQYF
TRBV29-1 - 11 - CSSASNYGYTF
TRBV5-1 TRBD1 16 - CASSLGGQLAKNIQYF
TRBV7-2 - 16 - CASSLGVLQTNEKLFF
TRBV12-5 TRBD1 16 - CASGSPQGGGNQPQHF
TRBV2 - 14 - CASSWFQGTDTQYF
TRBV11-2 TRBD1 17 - CASSLDRDRTNTGELFF
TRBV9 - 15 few CASSVDRAPTGELFF
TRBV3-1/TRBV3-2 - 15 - CASSRTGDLVDTQYF
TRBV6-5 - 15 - CASRPSGRGADTQYF
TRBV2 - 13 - CASSRSPVPEQYF
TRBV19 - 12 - CASTNRASPLHF
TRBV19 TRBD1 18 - CASSIGLSRGRLNTEAFF
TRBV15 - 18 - CATSRALRGSGNTGELFF
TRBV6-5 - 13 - CASKGEGLYGYTF
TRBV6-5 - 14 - CASVVGVSNTEAFF
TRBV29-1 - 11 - CSVYSGTEAFF
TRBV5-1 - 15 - CASSRDFGDNSPLHF
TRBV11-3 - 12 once CASSLNQETQYF
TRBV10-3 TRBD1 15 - CAIRDRDRGAHGYTF
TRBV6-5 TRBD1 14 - CASRDRGWTDTQYF
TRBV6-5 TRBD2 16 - CASSYSRLAGINEQFF
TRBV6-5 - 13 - CAIQQYSNQPQHF
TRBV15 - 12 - CATSRGHLKAFF
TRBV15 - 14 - CATSRVLANTEAFF
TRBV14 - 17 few CASSLLLMGAKGNTIYF
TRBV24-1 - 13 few CATSDLPAGELFF
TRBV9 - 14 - CASSRGRSGNTIYF
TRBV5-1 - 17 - CASSFGSGRGPGKTQYF
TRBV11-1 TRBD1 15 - CASSPRQGSRDTQYF
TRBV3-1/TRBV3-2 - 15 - CASSQAGSGANVLTF
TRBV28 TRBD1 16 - CASNHETGLPYNEQFF
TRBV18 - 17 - CASSPHGLLDSYNEQFF
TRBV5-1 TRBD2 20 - CASSLVSPSGGPRIQETQYF
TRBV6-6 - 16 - CASSLGVGGIQETQYF
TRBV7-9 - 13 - CASSFVGYNEQFF
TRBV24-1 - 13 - CATSDWGAPEAFF
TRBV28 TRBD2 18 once CASSSLRLAGESTDTQYF
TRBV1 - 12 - CRTGVAGNTIYF
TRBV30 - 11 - CAWSVYDEQFF
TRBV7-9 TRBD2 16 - CASSPVGRENTDTQYF
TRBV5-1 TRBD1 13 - CASSQGGGAEAFF
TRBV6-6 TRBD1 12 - CATGDSSPPLHF
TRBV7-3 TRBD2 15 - CASSPTAGVVDTQYF
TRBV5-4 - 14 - CASSVGGAITEAFF
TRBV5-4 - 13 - CATRRGLDEKLFF
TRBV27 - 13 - CASSRVRNTEAFF
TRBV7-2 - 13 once CASSLNLMSPLHF
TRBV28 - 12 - CASTEGPYGYTF
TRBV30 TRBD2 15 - CAWSVIGGRRDTQYF
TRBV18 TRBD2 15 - CASSPLAGGSETQYF
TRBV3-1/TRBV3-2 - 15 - CASSQDVGRTYGYTF
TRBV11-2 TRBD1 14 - CASSFGTGSTEAFF
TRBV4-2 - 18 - CASSQDFAVVPNTGELFF
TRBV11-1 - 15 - CASSFSWGRNSPLHF